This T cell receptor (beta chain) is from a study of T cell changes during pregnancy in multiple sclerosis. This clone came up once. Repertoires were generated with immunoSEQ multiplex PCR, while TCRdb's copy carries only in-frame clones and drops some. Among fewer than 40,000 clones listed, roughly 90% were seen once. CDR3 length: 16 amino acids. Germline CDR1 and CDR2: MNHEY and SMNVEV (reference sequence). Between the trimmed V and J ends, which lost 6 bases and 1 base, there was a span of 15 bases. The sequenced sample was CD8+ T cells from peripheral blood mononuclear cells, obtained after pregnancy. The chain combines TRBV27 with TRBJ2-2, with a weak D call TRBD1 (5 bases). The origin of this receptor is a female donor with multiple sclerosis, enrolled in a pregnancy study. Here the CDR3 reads CASSPGQGRNTGELFF. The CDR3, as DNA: TGTGCCAGCAGCCCTGGGCAGGGCCGGAACACCGGGGAGCTGTTTTTT.